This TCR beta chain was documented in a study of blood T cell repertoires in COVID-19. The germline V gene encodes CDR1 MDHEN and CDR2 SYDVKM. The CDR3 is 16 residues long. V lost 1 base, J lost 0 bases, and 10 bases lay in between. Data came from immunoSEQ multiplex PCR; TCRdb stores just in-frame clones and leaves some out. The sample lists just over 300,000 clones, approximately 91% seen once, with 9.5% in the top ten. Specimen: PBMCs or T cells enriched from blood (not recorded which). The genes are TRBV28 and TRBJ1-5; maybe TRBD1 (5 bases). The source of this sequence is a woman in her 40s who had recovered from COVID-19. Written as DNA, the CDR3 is TGTGCCAGCAGTTTATTTCGCAGGGATAGCAATCAGCCCCAGCATTTT. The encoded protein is CASSLFRRDSNQPQHF.